This TCR beta chain was found in a study of blood T cells in healthy people across ages. General study results and limits: As age increased, TCR beta diversity per million T cells fell in a roughly linear fashion. Naive and antigen-experienced cells could not be conclusively compared, given unsorted PBMCs.

The CDR3 consists of 16 residues. Trimming cost V 1 base and J 5 bases; bases outside gene matches: 11. Germline V lookup: CDR1 GTSNPN, CDR2 SVGIG (reference sequence). The use of a sample-barcoded 5' primer and a J-beta primer mix characterized a second PCR of 7 to 11 cycles. TCRdb reprocessed the 5' RACE reads with MiXCR, giving one entry per CDR3 protein. The repertoire holds over a million distinct CDR3 sequences, with 40% to 45% as singletons. There are a few counts of this clonotype. Its specificity is unknown. Sequencing input: blood. The receptor was isolated from a woman aged 18-29 years in good health. This rearrangement joins TRBV30 to TRBJ1-5, with 7 bases lining up with TRBD1. The DNA for the CDR3 is TGTGCCTGGAGTGGCCGCCCAGGGGGGCTGGATCAGCCCCAGCATTTT. Its protein product is CAWSGRPGGLDQPQHF. Combining the CDR3 with reference TRBV30 and TRBJ1-5 gives the whole variable domain SQTIHQWPATLVQPVGSPLSLECTVEGTSNPNLYWYRQAAGRGLQLLFYSVGIGQISSEVPQNLSASRPQDRQFILSSKKLLLSDSGFYLCAWSGRPGGLDQPQHFGDGTRLSIL.